The sequence of this TCR beta chain was determined in a study of T cells in Graves' hyperthyroidism and ophthalmopathy. Study-wide points: Most thyroid clonotypes with frequency above 0.001 were detected in blood. A model using 13 V-J features told ophthalmopathy apart from stable hyperthyroidism. Prediction of ophthalmopathy progression came a median 6.5 months pre-onset.

The TCR beta CDR3 regions underwent amplification using RNA transcripts as the source. First-round RT-PCR with HTBI primers amplified the TCR CDR3 region. TCRdb fed the multiplex PCR reads into MiXCR, producing one record per CDR3 protein. The sample includes 600,000 to 700,000 distinct CDR3 sequences, roughly 45% of them seen just once. The CDR3 extends over 16 amino acids. Trimming removed 3 bases from V and 3 bases from J, with 20 bases in between. Germline CDR1 and CDR2: SQVTM and ANQGSEA. Points on this clonotype: Antigen: not known.

This receptor was identified in an adult man with Graves' disease, either hyperthyroidism or ophthalmopathy (not recorded which). The V gene is TRBV29-1, the J gene TRBJ1-1; D might be TRBD1 (6 bases). The sequenced sample was peripheral blood or thyroid tissue (not recorded which). CDR3 sequence: CSVETYRQEGDTEAFF. The CDR3 DNA is TGCAGCGTTGAGACCTACCGACAGGAAGGGGACACTGAAGCTTTCTTT.